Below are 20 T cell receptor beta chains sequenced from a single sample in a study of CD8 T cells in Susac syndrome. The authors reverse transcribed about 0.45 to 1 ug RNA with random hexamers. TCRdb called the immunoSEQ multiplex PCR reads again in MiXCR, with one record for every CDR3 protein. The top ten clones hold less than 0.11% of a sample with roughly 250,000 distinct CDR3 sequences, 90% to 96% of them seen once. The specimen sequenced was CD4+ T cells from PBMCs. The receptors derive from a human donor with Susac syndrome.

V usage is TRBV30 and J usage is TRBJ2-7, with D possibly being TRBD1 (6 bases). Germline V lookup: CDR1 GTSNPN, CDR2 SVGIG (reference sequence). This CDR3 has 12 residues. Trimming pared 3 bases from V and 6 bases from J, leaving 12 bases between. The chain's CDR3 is CAWRANRVEQYF. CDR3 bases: TGTGCCTGGAGAGCAAACAGGGTCGAGCAGTACTTC.

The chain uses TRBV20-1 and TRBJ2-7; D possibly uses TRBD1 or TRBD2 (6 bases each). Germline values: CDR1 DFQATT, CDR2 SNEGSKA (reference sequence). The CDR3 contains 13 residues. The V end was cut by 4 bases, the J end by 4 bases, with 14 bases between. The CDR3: CSAMSGGGYEQYF. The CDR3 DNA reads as TGCAGTGCTATGTCCGGGGGCGGGTACGAGCAGTACTTC.

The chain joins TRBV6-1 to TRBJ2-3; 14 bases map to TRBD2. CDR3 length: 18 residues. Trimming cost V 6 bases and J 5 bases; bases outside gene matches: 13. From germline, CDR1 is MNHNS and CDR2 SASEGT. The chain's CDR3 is CASSHGTSGRGSVDTQYF. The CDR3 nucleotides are TGTGCCAGCAGCCACGGGACTAGCGGGAGAGGATCGGTAGATACGCAGTATTTT.

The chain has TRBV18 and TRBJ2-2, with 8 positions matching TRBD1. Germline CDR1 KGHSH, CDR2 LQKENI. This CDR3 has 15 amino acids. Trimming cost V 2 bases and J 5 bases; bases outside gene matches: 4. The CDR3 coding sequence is TGTGCCAGCTCACCAAGGCAGGGGGCAACCGGGGAGCTGTTTTTT. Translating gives CASSPRQGATGELFF.

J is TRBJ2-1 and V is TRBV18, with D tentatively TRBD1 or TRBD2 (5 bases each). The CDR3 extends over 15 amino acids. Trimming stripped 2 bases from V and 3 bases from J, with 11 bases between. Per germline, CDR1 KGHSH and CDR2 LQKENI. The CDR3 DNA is TGTGCCAGCTCACCAAGCGAGGGGATCTACAATGAGCAGTTCTTC. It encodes CASSPSEGIYNEQFF.

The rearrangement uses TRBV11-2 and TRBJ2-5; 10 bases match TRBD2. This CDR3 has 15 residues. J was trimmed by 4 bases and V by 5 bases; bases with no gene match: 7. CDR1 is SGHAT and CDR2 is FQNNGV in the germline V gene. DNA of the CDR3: TGTGCCAGCAGCCTGCCTAGCGGGAGACGAGAGACCCAGTACTTC. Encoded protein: CASSLPSGRRETQYF.

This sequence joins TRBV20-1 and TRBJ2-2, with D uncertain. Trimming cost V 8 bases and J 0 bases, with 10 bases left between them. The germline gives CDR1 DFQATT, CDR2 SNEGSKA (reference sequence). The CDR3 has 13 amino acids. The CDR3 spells CSPSSTNTGELFF. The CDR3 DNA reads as TGCAGTCCCTCTTCGACGAACACCGGGGAGCTGTTTTTT.

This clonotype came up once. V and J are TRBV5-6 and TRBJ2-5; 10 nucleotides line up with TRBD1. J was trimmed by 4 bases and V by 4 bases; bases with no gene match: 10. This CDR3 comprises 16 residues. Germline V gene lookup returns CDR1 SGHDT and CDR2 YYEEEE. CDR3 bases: TGTGCCAGCAGCCCCGACAGGGGGCTGGGGCGAGAGACCCAGTACTTC. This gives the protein CASSPDRGLGRETQYF.

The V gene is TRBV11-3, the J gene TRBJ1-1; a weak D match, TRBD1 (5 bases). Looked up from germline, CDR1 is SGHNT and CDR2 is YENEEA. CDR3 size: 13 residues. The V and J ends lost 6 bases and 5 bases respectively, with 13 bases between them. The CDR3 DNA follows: TGTGCCAGCAGTTCAGGGAGGGGAACTGAAGCTTTCTTT. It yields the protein CASSSGRGTEAFF.

The DNA for the CDR3 is TGTGCCAGCAGCCCTACGGTGGTAGCGGGACGGGAGCAGTTCTTC. Residues: CASSPTVVAGREQFF. The rearrangement joins TRBV7-3 to TRBJ2-1; 8 positions match TRBD2. Germline loops: CDR1 SGHTA, CDR2 FQGTGA. The length of the CDR3 is 15 residues. The V segment lost 5 bases and the J segment 10 bases; nucleotides outside the gene matches: 13.

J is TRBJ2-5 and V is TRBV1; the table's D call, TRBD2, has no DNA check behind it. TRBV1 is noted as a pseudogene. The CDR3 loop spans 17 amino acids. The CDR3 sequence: CTSSPRMKQREPETQYF. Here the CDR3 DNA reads TGCACCAGCAGCCCGAGGATGAAGCAGCGGGAGCCAGAGACCCAGTACTTC.

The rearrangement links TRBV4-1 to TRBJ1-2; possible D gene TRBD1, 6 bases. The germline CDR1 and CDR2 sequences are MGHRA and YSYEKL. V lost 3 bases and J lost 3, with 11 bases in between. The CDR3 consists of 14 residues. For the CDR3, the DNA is TGCGCCAGCAGCCAGAGGGACAAGGACTATGGCTACACCTTC. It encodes CASSQRDKDYGYTF.

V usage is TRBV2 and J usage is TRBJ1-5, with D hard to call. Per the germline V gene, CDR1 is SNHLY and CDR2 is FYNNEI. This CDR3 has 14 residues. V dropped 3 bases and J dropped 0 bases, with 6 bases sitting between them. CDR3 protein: CASSEGSSNQPQHF. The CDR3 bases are TGTGCCAGCAGTGAGGGGAGTAGCAATCAGCCCCAGCATTTT.

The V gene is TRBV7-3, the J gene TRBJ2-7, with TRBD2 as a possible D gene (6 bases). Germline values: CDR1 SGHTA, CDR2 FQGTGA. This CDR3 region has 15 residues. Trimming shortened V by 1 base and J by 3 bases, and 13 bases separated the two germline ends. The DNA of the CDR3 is TGTGCCAGCAGCTTAATGGCGGGAAGCTACTACGAGCAGTACTTC. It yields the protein CASSLMAGSYYEQYF.

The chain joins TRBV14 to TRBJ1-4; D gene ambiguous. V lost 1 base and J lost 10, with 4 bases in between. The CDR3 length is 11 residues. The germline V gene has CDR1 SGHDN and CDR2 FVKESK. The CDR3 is CASSQGRKLFF. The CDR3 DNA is TGTGCCAGCAGCCAAGGGCGAAAACTGTTTTTT.

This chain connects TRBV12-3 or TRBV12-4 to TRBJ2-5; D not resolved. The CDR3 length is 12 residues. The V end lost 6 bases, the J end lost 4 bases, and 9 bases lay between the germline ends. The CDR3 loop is CASSYPRETQYF. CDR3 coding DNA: TGTGCCAGCAGCTACCCCCGAGAGACCCAGTACTTC.

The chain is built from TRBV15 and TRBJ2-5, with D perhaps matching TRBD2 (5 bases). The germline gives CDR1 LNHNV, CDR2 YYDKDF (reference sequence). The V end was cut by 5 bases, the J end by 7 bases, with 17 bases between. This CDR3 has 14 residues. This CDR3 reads CATSQDRGVGTQYF. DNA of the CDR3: TGTGCCACCAGCCAAGACCGGGGTGTTGGGACCCAGTACTTC.

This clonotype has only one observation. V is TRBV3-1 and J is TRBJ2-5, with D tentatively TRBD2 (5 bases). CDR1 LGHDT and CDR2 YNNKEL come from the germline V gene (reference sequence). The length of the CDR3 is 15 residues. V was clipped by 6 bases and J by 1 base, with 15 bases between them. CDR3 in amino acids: CASRPYPSSQETQYF. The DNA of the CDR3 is TGTGCCAGCAGACCCTATCCTAGCAGCCAAGAGACCCAGTACTTC.

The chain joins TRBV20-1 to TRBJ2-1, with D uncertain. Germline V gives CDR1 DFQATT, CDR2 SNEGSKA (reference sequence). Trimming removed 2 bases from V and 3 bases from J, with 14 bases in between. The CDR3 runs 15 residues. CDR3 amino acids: CSARSSRGDYNEQFF. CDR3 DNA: TGCAGTGCTAGATCCAGCCGCGGAGACTACAATGAGCAGTTCTTC.

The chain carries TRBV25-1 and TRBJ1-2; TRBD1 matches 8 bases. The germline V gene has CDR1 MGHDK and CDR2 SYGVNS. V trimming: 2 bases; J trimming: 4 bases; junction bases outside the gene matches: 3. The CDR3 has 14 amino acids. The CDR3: CASSEGQGAYGYTF. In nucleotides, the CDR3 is TGTGCCAGCAGTGAAGGGCAGGGGGCCTATGGCTACACCTTC.